What follows describes a single T cell receptor beta chain. This clonotype was recorded many times. What this receptor recognizes is not known. Qualities for individual bases were not recorded, and no much larger clone is one base off. This sample was included in a study of identical twins (dated by TCRdb to the mid-2010s). About the study as a whole: To test whether fetal clonotypes persist, this study deep-sequenced TCR alpha and beta repertoires from monozygotic twins, from unrelated adults of various ages, and from cord blood. To rule out contamination, replicate twin experiments were performed at different times with different library preparation protocols. Points the paper makes about the study in general: Out-of-frame TCR alpha sharing in monozygotic twins was systematically underestimated by recombination models, whereas sharing between unrelated individuals was in agreement with the recombination models. Because the same donors could not be followed over many years, the conclusions relied on cross-sectional statistical analysis. Abundant cord blood beta clonotypes had fewer insertions, young adult naive repertoires showed a similar but weaker trend, and memory repertoires showed no such trend. In beta out-of-frame sequences, excess twin sharing was weaker, because having fewer shared sequences lowered the signal-to-noise ratio. Compared with coincidental sharing between unrelated individuals, an excess of low generation-probability sequences was observed among out-of-frame TCR alpha sequences shared between twins. Zero-insertion analyses could be partly confounded by invariant T cells such as MAIT and iNKT, although diverse VJ usage argued against such confounding for most clonotypes.

The library was prepared using 5' RACE. The reads were generated on an Illumina HiSeq 2000. Template switching introduced a universal primer binding site; the final cDNA contained a unique molecular identifier, enabling accurate counting of TCR cDNA molecules. Specific primers in the conserved constant-segment region were used to synthesize first-strand cDNA for the TCR alpha and beta chains. To control for contamination, each cDNA library was double barcoded with a SMART-Mk sample barcode plus Illumina barcodes. TruSeq adapter sequences and Illumina sample barcodes were added in two successive PCR steps. The TCR alpha and beta cDNA libraries were sequenced on the Illumina HiSeq platform using custom primers. Under the source paper's analysis protocol: MiGEC processed the raw reads to extract unique molecular identifiers, while MiXCR was used to determine the CDR3 positions. For each individual, recombination models were inferred using an EM algorithm with the repgenHMM and IGoR tools. The analysis of shared clonotypes was done with the tcR package in R, with sharing normalized by the product of cloneset sizes. Out-of-frame nonproductive sequences were analyzed to study raw recombination free of thymic and clonal selection effects. TCRdb passed the public sequencing reads through fastp at Q25 and MiXCR, retaining productive beta sequences. Each entry merges the rows of one CDR3 protein and shows their most common DNA and genes. Here the V and J calls rest on TCRdb's processing, not on the authors' analysis. This sample comprises about 300,000 distinct CDR3 sequences, roughly an eighth of them detected only once. The top ten clonotypes cover around 7.2% of the sample.

Every donor in the study was a healthy Caucasian. Three pairs of female monozygotic twins, all aged 18 to 29 years, were included in the twin cohort. Positive isolation kits from Invitrogen were used to isolate the CD4+ and CD8+ T cell populations. The trim is 5 bases for V and 3 bases for J, with a gap of 5 bases between the germline ends. The CDR3 covers 12 residues, taking in both the cysteine and the phenylalanine. The sequence is cut down to CDR3 DNA, 36 bases in frame from base 1. Separately, the same data were catalogued under a study of yellow fever vaccine responses in identical twins. The second paper states: According to the authors, the vaccine-induced T cell response in identical twins seemed to be partly convergent and partly specific to each individual. In the study, vaccine-responding T cell clones were precisely tracked in identical twins.

This TCR was sampled from a woman under 30 in good health. Source material: CD8+ T cells sorted from blood. The chain employs TRBV12-3 or TRBV12-4 and TRBJ1-5; confidence is insufficient to name the D gene. CDR3 protein: CASSLPNQPQHF. The bases are TGTGCCAGCAGTCTCCCCAATCAGCCCCAGCATTTT.